The clone carrying this T cell receptor beta chain appeared once. What it binds is unknown. This entry is derived from a study of cytomegalovirus exposure and HLA in healthy donors. Measured with immunoSEQ multiplex PCR; TCRdb has only the in-frame clones, and not every one. Of about 82,000 clones listed, about 92% are singletons. The trim removed 7 bases at V and 0 bases at J, leaving 7 bases unmatched. This CDR3 contains 15 residues. Germline lookup yields CDR1 MNHNY and CDR2 SVGAGI (reference sequence). Study results and limitations: Associated with cytomegalovirus, according to the listing, were some 180 TCR beta chains. Most observed TCR sequences were rare, whereas some public TCRs were detected in many donors.

This rearrangement joins TRBV6-6 to TRBJ2-3; 7 nucleotides line up with TRBD1. The sample comprised PBMCs. This clonotype was sampled from a man aged 18 to 30 in good health and CMV-seronegative. In nucleotides, the CDR3 is TGTGCCAGCACATGGGGACAGACTAGCACAGATACGCAGTATTTT. It is translated as CASTWGQTSTDTQYF.